The 13 T cell receptor beta chains below all came from one sample that was sequenced in a study of shared clonotypes between healthy human individuals. Assay: immunoSEQ multiplex PCR; the TCRdb copy retains only in-frame clones and omits some. Here the sample spans roughly 1.4 million clones, about 98.5% being singletons. The sequenced sample consisted of naive CD4+ T cells sorted from blood. Subset defined: CD45RA+ positively selected. These receptors all come from a man aged 25-45 years in good health.

The V call is TRBV5-5, the J call TRBJ2-5; 12 bases fit TRBD2. There are 18 residues in the CDR3. The germline V gene has CDR1 SGHKS and CDR2 YYEKEE (reference sequence). Losses at the gene ends were 3 bases for V and 4 bases for J; bases not matched to a gene: 13. CDR3 nucleotide sequence: TGTGCCAGCAGCTATGGACTAGCGGGGATCGGAAGGGGAGAGACCCAGTACTTC. This encodes CASSYGLAGIGRGETQYF.

For this clone: A read error may account for a junction end that differs from germline. Written as DNA, the CDR3 is TGTGCCATCAGTGAGTCAGTGGGACAGGGGGTTGCGGCGAGCTACATCTTC. This codes for CAISESVGQGVAASYIF. The chain employs TRBV10-3 and TRBJ1-2; TRBD1 aligns across 11 bases. Germline lookup yields CDR1 ENHRY and CDR2 SYGVKD. The CDR3 length is 17 residues.

For the CDR3, the DNA is TGTGCCAGCAGCTTAGAATTATCAGGGGGTATCTCTGGAAACACCATATATTTT. Translated, it gives CASSLELSGGISGNTIYF. The chain joins TRBV11-2 to TRBJ1-3; 7 bases are shared with TRBD1. V lost 0 bases, J lost 0 bases, and 8 bases stayed unmatched. The CDR3 extends over 18 amino acids. Germline CDR1 SGHAT, CDR2 FQNNGV.

The chain recombines TRBV2 with TRBJ2-1, with 9 bases identical to TRBD2. The CDR3 is 17 residues long. Germline V lookup: CDR1 SNHLY, CDR2 FYNNEI. V lost 2 bases and J lost 3; bases outside the gene matches: 8. As DNA, the CDR3 is TGTGCCAGCAGTGAATTGTATCGGACTAGCGTCTACAATGAGCAGTTCTTC. Translation: CASSELYRTSVYNEQFF.

The V call is TRBV6-5, the J call TRBJ2-1, with a weak D call TRBD1 (6 bases). Between the trimmed V and J ends, which lost 6 bases and 5 bases, there was a span of 11 bases. CDR1 MNHEY and CDR2 SVGAGI come from the germline V gene. This CDR3 has 13 residues. The CDR3 loop is CASSLTGNNEQFF. DNA for the CDR3: TGTGCCAGCAGCTTAACAGGGAACAATGAGCAGTTCTTC.

This chain connects TRBV28 to TRBJ2-7; maybe TRBD2 (5 bases). The CDR3 sequence is 14 residues long. V shed 6 bases and J shed 0 bases, with 12 bases lying between them. In germline, CDR1 is MDHEN, CDR2 SYDVKM. The CDR3: CASRTPGLSYEQYF. For the CDR3, the DNA is TGTGCCAGCAGGACACCAGGACTCTCCTACGAGCAGTACTTC.

The chain joins TRBV30 to TRBJ2-7; D possibly corresponds to TRBD1 (5 bases). Deletions cut 2 bases from V and 6 bases from J, with 11 bases between. The CDR3 has 12 residues. Germline V gene sequence: CDR1 GTSNPN, CDR2 SVGIG (reference sequence). CDR3 in DNA: TGTGCCTGGAGTCGCCAGGGAAGCGAGCAGTACTTC. It specifies CAWSRQGSEQYF.

V and J are TRBV5-1 and TRBJ2-1; TRBD1 matches at 9 bases. Germline V CDR1 and CDR2: SGHRS, YFSETQ. V lost 4 bases to trimming and J lost 1 base; unmatched junction nucleotides: 12. The CDR3 is made up of 18 amino acids. CDR3 sequence reads: CASSPLSRTGASYNEQFF. The DNA for the CDR3 is TGCGCCAGCAGCCCCCTGAGCCGGACAGGGGCATCCTACAATGAGCAGTTCTTC.

The rearrangement joins TRBV5-1 to TRBJ2-1; tentative D call: TRBD1 (5 bases). Germline V gives CDR1 SGHRS, CDR2 YFSETQ. Trimming removed 4 bases from V and 4 bases from J, with 15 bases in between. This CDR3 is 15 amino acids long. CDR3 in DNA: TGCGCCAGCAGCCAGGACACGGAGCAGTACAATGAGCAGTTCTTC. Protein sequence: CASSQDTEQYNEQFF.

The chain has TRBV7-3 and TRBJ2-1; 10 bases line up with TRBD2. The CDR3 is 13 amino acids. Germline V gene data show CDR1 as SGHTA and CDR2 as FQGTGA. V lost 5 bases to trimming and J lost 9 bases; unmatched junction nucleotides: 4. The CDR3 DNA reads TGTGCCAGCAGCCCGGGACTAGCGCTTGAGCAGTTCTTC. Its protein is CASSPGLALEQFF.

This clone was seen only once. The chain uses TRBV9 and TRBJ2-1; 8 nucleotides match TRBD2. Germline-derived CDR1 and CDR2 are SGDLS and YYNGEE. CDR3 size: 11 residues. V shed 4 bases and J 14 bases; nucleotides not matched to a gene: 5. This chain's CDR3 is CASSPGTRKFF. The DNA of the CDR3 is TGTGCCAGCAGCCCCGGGACTAGGAAGTTCTTC.

This clone was detected once. CDR3 loop: CASIWGLNTGELFF. Written as DNA, the CDR3 is TGTGCCAGCATTTGGGGGTTGAACACCGGGGAGCTGTTTTTT. The chain couples TRBV11-2 to TRBJ2-2; D assignment may be TRBD1 or TRBD2 (5 bases each). V lost 7 bases, J lost 1 base, and 10 bases lay in between. Germline CDR1 is SGHAT and CDR2 is FQNNGV. This CDR3 is built from 14 residues.

The sample holds one count of this clone. The chain recombines TRBV6-5 with TRBJ2-3, with a tentative D call TRBD1 (6 bases). CDR3 length equals 14 residues. With 5 bases removed from V and 2 bases from J, the gap between germline ends came to 11 bases. In germline, CDR1 is MNHEY, CDR2 SVGAGI. In DNA, the CDR3 is TGTGCCAGCAGTAGGGGGTTGTTCACAGATACGCAGTATTTT. Translating it yields CASSRGLFTDTQYF.